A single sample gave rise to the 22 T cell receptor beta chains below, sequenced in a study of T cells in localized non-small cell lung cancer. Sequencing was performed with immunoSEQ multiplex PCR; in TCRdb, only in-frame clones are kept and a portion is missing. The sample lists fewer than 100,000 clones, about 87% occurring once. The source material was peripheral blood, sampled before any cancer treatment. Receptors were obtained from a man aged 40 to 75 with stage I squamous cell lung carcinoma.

This CDR3 reads CAISAEKAGNTEAFF. Here the CDR3 DNA reads TGTGCCATCAGTGCAGAGAAGGCCGGGAACACTGAAGCTTTCTTT. The J gene is TRBJ1-1, the V gene TRBV10-3; no definite D call. This CDR3 comprises 15 residues. The V gene's germline CDR1 is ENHRY and CDR2 SYGVKD. V was cut by 4 bases and J by 1 base, with 13 bases left in between.

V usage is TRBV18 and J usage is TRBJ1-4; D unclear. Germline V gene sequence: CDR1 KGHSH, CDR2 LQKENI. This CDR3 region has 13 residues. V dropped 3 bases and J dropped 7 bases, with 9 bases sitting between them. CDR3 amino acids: CASSPREGEKLFF. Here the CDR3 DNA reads TGTGCCAGCTCACCGCGGGAAGGTGAAAAACTGTTTTTT.

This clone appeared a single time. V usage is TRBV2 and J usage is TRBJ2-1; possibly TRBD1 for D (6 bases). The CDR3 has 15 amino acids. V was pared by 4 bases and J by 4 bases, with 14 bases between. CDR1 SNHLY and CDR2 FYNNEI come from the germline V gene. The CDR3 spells CASSVETGFYNEQFF. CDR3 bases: TGTGCCAGCAGTGTAGAAACAGGGTTTTACAATGAGCAGTTCTTC.

CDR3 amino acids: CASSIARWTDTQYF. CDR3 DNA: TGTGCCAGTAGTATAGCCCGGTGGACAGATACGCAGTATTTT. V usage is TRBV19 and J usage is TRBJ2-3; D remains ambiguous. V was pared by 1 base and J by 3 bases, with 8 bases between. The CDR3 has 14 amino acids. Germline V lookup: CDR1 LNHDA, CDR2 SQIVND (reference sequence).

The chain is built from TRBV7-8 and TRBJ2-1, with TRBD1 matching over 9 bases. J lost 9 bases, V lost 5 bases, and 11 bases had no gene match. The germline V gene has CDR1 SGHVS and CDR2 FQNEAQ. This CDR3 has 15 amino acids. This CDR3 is CASSATGTGYGEQFF. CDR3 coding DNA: TGTGCCAGCAGCGCAACCGGGACAGGGTACGGTGAGCAGTTCTTC.

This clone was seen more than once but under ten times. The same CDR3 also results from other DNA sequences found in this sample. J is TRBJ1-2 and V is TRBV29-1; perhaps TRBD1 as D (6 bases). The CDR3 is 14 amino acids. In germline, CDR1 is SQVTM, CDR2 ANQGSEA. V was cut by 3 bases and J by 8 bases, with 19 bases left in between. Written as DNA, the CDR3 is TGCAGCGTTGAGTCTGGACAGTTGGGTGGGGGCTACACCTTC. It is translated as CSVESGQLGGGYTF.

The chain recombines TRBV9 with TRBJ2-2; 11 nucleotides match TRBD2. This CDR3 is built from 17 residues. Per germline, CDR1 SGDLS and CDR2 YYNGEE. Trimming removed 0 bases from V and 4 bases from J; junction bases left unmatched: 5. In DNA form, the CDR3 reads TGTGCCAGCAGCGTAGAACCTAGCGGGGGGCCCACCGGGGAGCTGTTTTTT. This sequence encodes CASSVEPSGGPTGELFF.

CDR3 protein: CASSPLMRAHHGYTF. Written as DNA, the CDR3 is TGTGCCAGCAGCCCCCTTATGAGGGCACATCATGGCTACACCTTC. The chain links TRBV27 to TRBJ1-2; D unclear. CDR1 and CDR2 (germline): MNHEY, SMNVEV (reference sequence). The CDR3 is made up of 15 amino acids. Trimming took off 6 bases at V and 6 bases at J, with 20 bases between the two ends.

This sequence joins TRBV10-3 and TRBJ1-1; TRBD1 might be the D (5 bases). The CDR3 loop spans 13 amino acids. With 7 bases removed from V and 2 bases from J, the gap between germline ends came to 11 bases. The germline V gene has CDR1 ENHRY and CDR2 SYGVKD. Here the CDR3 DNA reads TGTGCCATCACCCCGGGGCACAACACTGAAGCTTTCTTT. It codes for CAITPGHNTEAFF.

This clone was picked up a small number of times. CDR3 sequence (DNA): TGTGCCAGCAGTGGGAGGGAGAGGCCCCAGCATTTT. It yields the protein CASSGRERPQHF. V usage is TRBV2 and J usage is TRBJ1-5; D unclear. V dropped 4 bases and J dropped 9 bases, with 10 bases sitting between them. The length of the CDR3 is 12 residues. The germline V gene has CDR1 SNHLY and CDR2 FYNNEI. Full variable domain (rest looked up from reference TRBV2 and TRBJ1-5): EPEVTQTPSHQVTQMGQEVILRCVPISNHLYFYWYRQILGQKVEFLVSFYNNEISEKSEIFDDQFSVERPDGSNFTLKIRSTKLEDSAMYFCASSGRERPQHFGDGTRLSIL.

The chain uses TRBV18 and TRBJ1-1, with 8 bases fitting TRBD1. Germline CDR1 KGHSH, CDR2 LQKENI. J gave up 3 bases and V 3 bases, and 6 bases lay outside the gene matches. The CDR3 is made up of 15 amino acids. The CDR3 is CASSPRTGGDTEAFF. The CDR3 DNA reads TGTGCCAGCTCACCCCGAACAGGGGGAGACACTGAAGCTTTCTTT.

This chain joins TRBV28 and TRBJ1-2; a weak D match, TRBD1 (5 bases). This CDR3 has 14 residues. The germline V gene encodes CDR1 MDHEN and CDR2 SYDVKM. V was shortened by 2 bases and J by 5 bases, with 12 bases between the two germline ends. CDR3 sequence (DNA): TGTGCCAGCAGTTTACGACAGAGGAAATATGGCTACACCTTC. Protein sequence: CASSLRQRKYGYTF.

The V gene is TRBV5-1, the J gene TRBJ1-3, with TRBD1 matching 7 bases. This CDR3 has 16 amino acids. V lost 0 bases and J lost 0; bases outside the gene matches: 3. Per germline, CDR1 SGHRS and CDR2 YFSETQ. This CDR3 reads CASSLDRGNSGNTIYF. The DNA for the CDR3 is TGCGCCAGCAGCTTGGACAGGGGAAACTCTGGAAACACCATATATTTT.

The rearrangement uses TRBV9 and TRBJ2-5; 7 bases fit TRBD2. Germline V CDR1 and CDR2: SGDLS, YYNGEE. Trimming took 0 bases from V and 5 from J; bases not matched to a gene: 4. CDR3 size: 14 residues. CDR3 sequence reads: CASSVGLAQETQYF. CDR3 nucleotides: TGTGCCAGCAGCGTAGGACTAGCACAGGAGACCCAGTACTTC.

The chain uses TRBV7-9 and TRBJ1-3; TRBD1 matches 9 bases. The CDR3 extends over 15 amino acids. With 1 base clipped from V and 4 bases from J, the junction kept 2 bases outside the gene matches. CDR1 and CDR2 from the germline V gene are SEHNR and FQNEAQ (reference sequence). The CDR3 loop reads CASSLGGTGGNTIYF. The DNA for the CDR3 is TGTGCCAGCAGCTTAGGCGGGACAGGGGGAAACACCATATATTTT.

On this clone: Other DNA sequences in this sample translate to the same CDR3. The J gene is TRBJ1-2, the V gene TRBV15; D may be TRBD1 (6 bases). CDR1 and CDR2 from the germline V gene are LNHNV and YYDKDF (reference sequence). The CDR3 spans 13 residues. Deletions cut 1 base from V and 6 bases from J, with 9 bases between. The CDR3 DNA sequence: TGTGCCACCAGCAGAGGGGGGGCAGATGGCTACACCTTC. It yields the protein CATSRGGADGYTF.

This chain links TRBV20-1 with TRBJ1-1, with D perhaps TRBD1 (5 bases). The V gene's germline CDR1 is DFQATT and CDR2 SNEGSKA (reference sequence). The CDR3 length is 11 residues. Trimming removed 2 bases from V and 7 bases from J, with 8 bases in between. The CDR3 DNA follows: TGCAGTGCTAGACTGAGGGGTGAAGCTTTCTTT. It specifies CSARLRGEAFF.

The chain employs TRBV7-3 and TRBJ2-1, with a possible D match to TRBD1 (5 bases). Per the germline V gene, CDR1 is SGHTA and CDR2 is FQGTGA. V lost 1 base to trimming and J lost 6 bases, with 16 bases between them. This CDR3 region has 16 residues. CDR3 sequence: CASSLIGLVQGNEQFF. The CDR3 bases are TGTGCCAGCAGCTTAATTGGTTTAGTTCAGGGCAATGAGCAGTTCTTC.

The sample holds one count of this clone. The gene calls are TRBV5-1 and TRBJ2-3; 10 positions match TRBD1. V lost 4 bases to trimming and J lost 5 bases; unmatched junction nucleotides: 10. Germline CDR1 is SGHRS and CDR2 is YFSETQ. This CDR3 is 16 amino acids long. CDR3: CASSQMTGGPGDTQYF. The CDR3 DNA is TGCGCCAGCAGCCAAATGACAGGGGGCCCAGGAGATACGCAGTATTTT.

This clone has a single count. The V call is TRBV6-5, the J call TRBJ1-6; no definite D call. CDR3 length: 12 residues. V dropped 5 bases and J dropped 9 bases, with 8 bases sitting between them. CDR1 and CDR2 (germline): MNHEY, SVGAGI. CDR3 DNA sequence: TGTGCCAGCAGTCGGACGGGTTCACCCCTCCACTTT. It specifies CASSRTGSPLHF.

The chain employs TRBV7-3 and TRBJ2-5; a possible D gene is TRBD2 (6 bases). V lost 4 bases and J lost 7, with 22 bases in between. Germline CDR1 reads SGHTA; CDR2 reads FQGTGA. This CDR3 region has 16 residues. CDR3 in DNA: TGTGCCAGCAGCTATGTGCCGGGGGAAGGTCTTAGGACCCAGTACTTC. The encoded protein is CASSYVPGEGLRTQYF.

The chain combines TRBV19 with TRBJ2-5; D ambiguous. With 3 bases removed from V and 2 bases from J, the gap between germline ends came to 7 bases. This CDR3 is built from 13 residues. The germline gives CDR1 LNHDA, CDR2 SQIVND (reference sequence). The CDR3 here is CASSIARQETQYF. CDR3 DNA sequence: TGTGCCAGTAGTATCGCCAGACAAGAGACCCAGTACTTC.